A selection of T cell receptor beta chains follows, all from one sample in a study of radiotherapy plus CTLA-4 blockade in lung cancer. Assay used: immunoSEQ multiplex PCR; TCRdb lists only in-frame clones, some missing. The sample lists around 40,000 clones, around 85% occurring once. This sample comprised peripheral blood, obtained from a patient treated with radiotherapy plus ipilimumab. Receptor source: a human donor with non-small cell lung cancer who had stable disease on radiotherapy plus ipilimumab. The CDR3 runs from the conserved cysteine through the conserved F or W. Fields, in order: V gene, J gene, D gene, clone size, CDR3 protein, CDR3 DNA. The D gene is left open where the match is weak. Rows give clone size only sometimes, using once, few, many, or a class for an expanded clone.

TRBV18	TRBJ2-7	TRBD2	-	CASSLGSGNGYEQYF	TGTGCCAGCTCACTCGGCAGCGGGAACGGCTACGAGCAGTACTTC
TRBV14	TRBJ2-3	TRBD2	-	CASSQVGREADTQYF	TGTGCCAGCAGCCAAGTTGGGCGGGAGGCGGATACGCAGTATTTT
TRBV7-9	TRBJ2-1	TRBD2	-	CASSGTSGRAEGPIDEQFF	TGTGCCAGCAGCGGGACTAGCGGGAGGGCCGAGGGGCCGATAGATGAGCAGTTCTTC
TRBV28	TRBJ1-2	TRBD1	-	CASSSSTGWGYTF	TGTGCCAGCAGTTCCTCGACAGGGTGGGGCTACACCTTC
TRBV5-4	TRBJ2-7	-	-	CASSLGHLYEQYF	TGTGCCAGCAGCCTAGGACACCTCTACGAGCAGTACTTC
TRBV9	TRBJ2-3	-	-	CASSPGGSTDTQYF	TGTGCCAGCAGCCCAGGGGGGAGCACAGATACGCAGTATTTT
TRBV27	TRBJ2-3	TRBD1	-	CASSLPGQATDTQYF	TGTGCCAGCAGTTTACCGGGACAGGCCACAGATACGCAGTATTTT
TRBV4-3	TRBJ2-1	-	-	CASSQEEGVEPNNEQFF	TGCGCCAGCAGCCAAGAAGAGGGCGTGGAACCCAACAATGAGCAGTTCTTC
TRBV25-1	TRBJ2-7	-	-	CASSENWGHNYEQYF	TGTGCCAGCAGTGAGAACTGGGGACACAACTACGAGCAGTACTTC
TRBV6-1	TRBJ2-3	TRBD2	-	CATRPISGTTDTQYF	TGTGCCACCAGGCCTATTAGCGGGACCACAGATACGCAGTATTTT
TRBV5-6	TRBJ2-2	-	-	CASSLTLDTGELFF	TGTGCCAGCAGCTTGACCCTAGACACCGGGGAGCTGTTTTTT
TRBV28	TRBJ2-1	-	-	CASMASLTYNEQFF	TGTGCCAGCATGGCTAGTCTAACCTACAATGAGCAGTTCTTC
TRBV30	TRBJ1-2	-	-	CAWSQYRRNYGYTF	TGTGCCTGGAGTCAGTATAGGCGGAACTATGGCTACACCTTC
TRBV30	TRBJ2-1	TRBD2	-	CAWSPFGLAGFDEQFF	TGTGCCTGGAGTCCGTTCGGGCTAGCGGGATTCGATGAGCAGTTCTTC
TRBV2	TRBJ2-3	TRBD1	-	CASIRQGTSDTQYF	TGTGCCAGCATCCGACAGGGGACATCAGATACGCAGTATTTT
TRBV7-3	TRBJ1-1	-	once	CASSPRTGSEAFF	TGTGCCAGCAGCCCCCGTACAGGCTCTGAAGCTTTCTTT
TRBV7-2	TRBJ2-7	TRBD2	-	CASSIGTSGSYEQYF	TGTGCCAGCAGCATCGGGACTAGCGGGAGTTACGAGCAGTACTTC
TRBV9	TRBJ2-6	-	once	CASSVEGDGANVLTF	TGTGCCAGCAGCGTAGAAGGGGATGGGGCCAACGTCCTGACTTTC
TRBV2	TRBJ2-3	TRBD1	-	CASSEVAQGNQLTQYF	TGTGCCAGCAGTGAAGTGGCACAGGGGAATCAGCTTACGCAGTATTTT
TRBV6-6	TRBJ2-1	TRBD2	-	CASSPWTSGRSDEQFF	TGTGCCAGCAGTCCTTGGACTAGCGGGAGGAGCGATGAGCAGTTCTTC
TRBV9	TRBJ2-7	TRBD2	-	CASSVGAGGAHEQYF	TGTGCCAGCAGCGTAGGGGCGGGAGGTGCCCACGAGCAGTACTTC
TRBV7-2	TRBJ2-3	TRBD2	-	CASSLALTSGNTQYF	TGTGCCAGCAGCTTAGCGCTCACTAGCGGAAATACGCAGTATTTT
TRBV27	TRBJ2-1	TRBD2	-	CASSLHMPGLEVEQFF	TGTGCCAGCAGTTTACATATGCCGGGACTAGAGGTTGAGCAGTTCTTC
TRBV28	TRBJ2-7	TRBD2	-	CASTSSGGAYEQYF	TGTGCCAGCACTTCTAGCGGGGGGGCCTACGAGCAGTACTTC
TRBV2	TRBJ1-3	-	few	CASSEGRESSIYF	TGTGCCAGCAGTGAAGGGAGGGAAAGTTCCATATATTTT
TRBV27	TRBJ2-7	TRBD2	-	CASSLSGRVYEQYF	TGTGCCAGCAGTTTATCCGGGAGGGTCTACGAGCAGTACTTC
TRBV5-1	TRBJ2-5	TRBD2	few	CASSWSGIQETQYF	TGCGCCAGCAGCTGGAGCGGGATTCAAGAGACCCAGTACTTC
TRBV10-1	TRBJ2-4	-	-	CASSEARGIAKNIQYF	TGCGCCAGCAGTGAGGCCAGGGGAATAGCCAAAAACATTCAGTACTTC
TRBV6-6	TRBJ2-7	-	-	CASTSLGQAYEQYF	TGTGCCAGCACTTCCCTGGGGCAGGCCTACGAGCAGTACTTC
TRBV5-4	TRBJ2-3	TRBD2	-	CASSPLTSGITDTQYF	TGTGCCAGCAGCCCTCTGACTAGCGGTATCACAGATACGCAGTATTTT
TRBV9	TRBJ2-3	TRBD2	-	CASSVVAGDLPDTQYF	TGTGCCAGCAGCGTAGTAGCGGGAGACCTCCCGGATACGCAGTATTTT
TRBV28	TRBJ1-2	-	-	CASSLDGGNYGYTF	TGTGCCAGCAGTCTCGACGGGGGGAACTATGGCTACACCTTC
TRBV7-3	TRBJ2-3	-	-	CASSFTGYTDTQYF	TGTGCCAGCAGCTTTACAGGGTACACAGATACGCAGTATTTT
TRBV4-3	TRBJ2-7	-	once	CASSQNTGSYEQYF	TGCGCCAGCAGCCAGAATACTGGTTCCTACGAGCAGTACTTC
TRBV7-8	TRBJ1-5	-	-	CASSDRGTGARSQHF	TGTGCCAGCAGCGATAGGGGAACTGGGGCGCGGTCCCAGCATTTT
TRBV28	TRBJ2-7	TRBD2	-	CASSPSGASEQYF	TGTGCCAGCTCGCCTAGCGGGGCGTCTGAGCAGTACTTC
TRBV30	TRBJ2-7	-	-	CAWSLDRAYSYEQYF	TGTGCCTGGAGTTTAGACAGAGCTTACTCCTACGAGCAGTACTTC
TRBV7-2	TRBJ2-5	TRBD2	-	CASSPAGLYAETQYF	TGTGCCAGCAGTCCAGCGGGACTCTACGCAGAGACCCAGTACTTC
TRBV5-1	TRBJ1-4	-	-	CASSLVGDSREKLFF	TGCGCCAGCAGCTTGGTAGGCGACAGTAGGGAAAAACTGTTTTTT
TRBV7-9	TRBJ2-1	TRBD2	-	CASSQLAGGINEQFF	TGTGCCAGCAGCCAGCTAGCGGGGGGGATCAATGAGCAGTTCTTC
TRBV18	TRBJ2-2	-	-	CASAGTNTGELFF	TGTGCCAGCGCAGGGACGAACACCGGGGAGCTGTTTTTT
TRBV28	TRBJ2-2	-	-	CASSPSTGSRTGELFF	TGTGCCAGCAGTCCCTCCACAGGGAGTAGAACCGGGGAGCTGTTTTTT
TRBV6-4	TRBJ1-1	TRBD1	once	CASSDRGQGDTEAFF	TGTGCCAGCAGTGATCGCGGACAGGGGGACACTGAAGCTTTCTTT
TRBV4-3	TRBJ2-3	-	-	CASSQFLFPERYGADTQYF	TGCGCCAGCAGCCAATTCTTGTTTCCGGAGCGGTATGGGGCAGATACGCAGTATTTT
TRBV18	TRBJ2-1	TRBD2	once	CASSPTRTSGSYNEQFF	TGTGCCAGCTCACCAACTCGGACTAGCGGCTCCTACAATGAGCAGTTCTTC
TRBV6-6	TRBJ1-5	-	-	CASSPGAYQDQPQHF	TGTGCCAGCAGTCCTGGGGCCTACCAGGATCAGCCCCAGCATTTT
TRBV7-9	TRBJ2-1	-	-	CASSSIQGSYNEQFF	TGTGCCAGCAGCTCAATACAGGGTTCCTACAATGAGCAGTTCTTC
TRBV19	TRBJ1-4	-	once	CASSTQAATNEKLFF	TGTGCCAGTAGTACACAGGCTGCAACTAATGAAAAACTGTTTTTT
TRBV5-6	TRBJ1-5	-	-	CASSLRGGNNQPQHF	TGTGCCAGCAGCTTAAGAGGGGGTAACAATCAGCCCCAGCATTTT
TRBV29-1	TRBJ2-5	TRBD1	-	CSVHGTGGWETQYF	TGCAGCGTCCACGGGACAGGGGGCTGGGAGACCCAGTACTTC
TRBV7-8	TRBJ2-1	-	-	CASRRELAYNEQFF	TGTGCCAGCAGACGAGAACTAGCTTACAATGAGCAGTTCTTC
TRBV15	TRBJ2-5	TRBD2	-	CATSSGRGGETQYF	TGTGCCACCAGCAGCGGGAGGGGGGGAGAGACCCAGTACTTC
TRBV19	TRBJ2-3	-	-	CATTEGAGTDTQYF	TGTGCAACAACGGAGGGGGCGGGCACAGATACGCAGTATTTT